This T cell receptor beta chain was identified in a study of Ad26.COV2.S vaccination and SARS-CoV-2 variants. The overall study: Intramuscular Ad26.COV2.S at 5x10^10 or 1x10^11 viral particles.

Per the germline V gene, CDR1 is LNHNV and CDR2 is YYDKDF (reference sequence). V was pared by 2 bases and J by 8 bases, with 7 bases between. The CDR3 totals 12 residues. Treatment described: some 19 received Ad26.COV2.S at low or high dose, single or two shots; 5 received placebo; per-sample allocation not given. Sampling was done on day 63 after the first vaccine or placebo injection. Vaccination employed an Ad26 vector expressing the Wuhan-strain SARS-CoV-2 spike. Profiled with immunoSEQ multiplex PCR; TCRdb holds only in-frame clones, not every one. This sample carries 400,000 to 450,000 clones, 90% of them seen once, and the ten largest clones take 9.5% to 15%.

The source of this sequence is a person between 18 and 60 years old who received the Ad26.COV2.S COVID-19 vaccine or a placebo. The chain uses TRBV15 and TRBJ2-1; D gene uncertain. The sequencing here drew on peripheral blood, taken in a trial of Ad26.COV2.S vaccine versus placebo. CDR3 sequence reads: CATSRIGDEQFF. The CDR3, as DNA: TGTGCCACCAGCAGAATTGGAGATGAGCAGTTCTTC.